The 13 T cell receptor beta chains below all came from one sample that was sequenced in a study of cytomegalovirus exposure and HLA in healthy donors. A multiplex PCR was run with 60 Vbeta primers and 13 Jbeta primers. Sequencing used immunoSEQ multiplex PCR; TCRdb keeps in-frame clones, though not all of them. Among about 120,000 clones listed, 75% were seen once. Sequenced sample: PBMCs. All receptors come from a woman aged 40 to 50 in good health and CMV-seropositive.

This clone was observed a handful of times. The V gene is TRBV5-1, the J gene TRBJ2-5; 7 positions match TRBD2. From germline, CDR1 is SGHRS and CDR2 YFSETQ. This CDR3 has 16 residues. Germline trimming cut 0 bases from V and 5 bases from J; bases unmatched to any gene: 10. The CDR3 DNA follows: TGCGCCAGCAGCTTGGGGGTAGCGGGCAACGGCGAGACCCAGTACTTC. As protein: CASSLGVAGNGETQYF. The variable domain in full, with the rest retrieved from reference TRBV5-1 and TRBJ2-5, is KAGVTQTPRYLIKTRGQQVTLSCSPISGHRSVSWYQQTPGQGLQFLFEYFSETQRNKGNFPGRFSGRQFSNSRSEMNVSTLELGDSALYLCASSLGVAGNGETQYFGPGTRLLVL.

The gene calls are TRBV11-2 and TRBJ2-3, with D hard to call. This CDR3 is built from 14 residues. V was clipped by 1 base and J by 6 bases, with 11 bases between them. The germline V gene has CDR1 SGHAT and CDR2 FQNNGV. The CDR3 protein is CASSLAGGLDTQYF. DNA of the CDR3: TGTGCCAGCAGCTTAGCCGGCGGTTTGGATACGCAGTATTTT.

The chain recombines TRBV5-1 with TRBJ2-5, with D hard to call. CDR3 length: 12 amino acids. Germline-derived CDR1 and CDR2 are SGHRS and YFSETQ. Trimming pared 6 bases from V and 1 base from J, leaving 7 bases between. As DNA, the CDR3 is TGCGCCAGCATGACACGCCAAGAGACCCAGTACTTC. Its translation: CASMTRQETQYF.

This rearrangement joins TRBV6-5 to TRBJ2-7; tentatively, D is TRBD1 (6 bases). Deletions cut 6 bases from V and 2 bases from J, with 14 bases between. Germline lookup yields CDR1 MNHEY and CDR2 SVGAGI. The CDR3 is 14 amino acids. CDR3 bases: TGTGCCAGCAGCCGGTACGGGACACCCTACGAGCAGTACTTC. This encodes CASSRYGTPYEQYF.

The count of this clone is one. This chain links TRBV12-5 with TRBJ1-1; D remains unclear. Germline-derived CDR1 and CDR2 are LGHNT and FRNRAP. The CDR3 length is 15 residues. V was trimmed by 1 base and J by 0 bases, leaving 9 bases between them. The CDR3 DNA reads TGTGCTAGTGGTTTGGGGCCTCCCGTGAACACTGAAGCTTTCTTT. This encodes CASGLGPPVNTEAFF.

This sequence joins TRBV5-1 and TRBJ2-1, with TRBD2 matching 14 bases. The V gene end was trimmed by 4 bases and the J gene end by 15 bases; junction bases not matched to a gene: 12. CDR1 and CDR2 (germline): SGHRS, YFSETQ. The CDR3 extends over 15 amino acids. CDR3: CASSPGLAGGLLRFF. As DNA, the CDR3 is TGCGCCAGCAGCCCAGGACTAGCGGGAGGCCTCCTGCGGTTCTTC. Based on the CDR3 plus reference TRBV5-1 and TRBJ2-1, the full variable domain is KAGVTQTPRYLIKTRGQQVTLSCSPISGHRSVSWYQQTPGQGLQFLFEYFSETQRNKGNFPGRFSGRQFSNSRSEMNVSTLELGDSALYLCASSPGLAGGLLRFFGPGTRLTVL.

This clone was counted only a few times. The CDR3 bases are TGTGCCAGCAGTGATAGAGCTAGCGGGACCTCTAGCACAGATACGCAGTATTTT. Translating gives CASSDRASGTSSTDTQYF. The chain joins TRBV6-1 to TRBJ2-3; 9 bases fit TRBD2. From germline, CDR1 is MNHNS and CDR2 SASEGT. The CDR3 is 18 amino acids. The V gene end was trimmed by 3 bases and the J gene end by 0 bases; junction bases not matched to a gene: 10.

V gene TRBV7-9 combines with J gene TRBJ2-3; 7 bases fit TRBD2. CDR1 and CDR2 from the germline V gene are SEHNR and FQNEAQ (reference sequence). Trimming removed 4 bases from V and 2 bases from J; junction bases left unmatched: 15. CDR3 length equals 18 residues. The CDR3: CASSSPADYSGNTDTQYF. In nucleotides, the CDR3 is TGTGCCAGCAGCTCCCCGGCCGATTACAGCGGGAACACAGATACGCAGTATTTT.

In its sample, this clone was seen once. This chain joins TRBV5-4 and TRBJ1-5; tentatively, D is TRBD1 (5 bases). V lost 2 bases and J 5 bases, leaving 11 bases between the germline ends. Germline-derived CDR1 and CDR2 are SGHNT and YYREEE (reference sequence). The CDR3 extends over 14 amino acids. CDR3 sequence reads: CASSLKGIDQPQHF. The CDR3 DNA reads as TGTGCCAGCAGCTTAAAGGGGATCGATCAGCCCCAGCATTTT. The full variable domain, completed using reference TRBV5-4 and TRBJ1-5, is ETGVTQSPTHLIKTRGQQVTLRCSSQSGHNTVSWYQQALGQGPQFIFQYYREEENGRGNFPPRFSGLQFPNYSSELNVNALELDDSALYLCASSLKGIDQPQHFGDGTRLSIL.

V usage is TRBV6-5 and J usage is TRBJ2-3, with unresolved D. CDR1 is MNHEY, CDR2 SVGAGI, per germline. The length of the CDR3 is 13 residues. V shed 6 bases and J shed 2 bases, with 9 bases lying between them. The CDR3 DNA is TGTGCCAGCAGCCGAACTATCACAGATACGCAGTATTTT. It encodes CASSRTITDTQYF.

The V call is TRBV13, the J call TRBJ1-1, with D uncertain. Between the trimmed V and J ends, which lost 8 bases and 6 bases, there was a span of 13 bases. From germline, CDR1 is PRHDT and CDR2 FYEKMQ (reference sequence). This CDR3 comprises 12 residues. The DNA of the CDR3 is TGTGCCAGCGCCCGGGGTCAGGCTGAAGCTTTCTTT. Its protein product is CASARGQAEAFF. The complete variable domain, with remaining parts taken from reference TRBV13 and TRBJ1-1, reads AAGVIQSPRHLIKEKRETATLKCYPIPRHDTVYWYQQGPGQDPQFLISFYEKMQSDKGSIPDRFSAQQFSDYHSELNMSSLELGDSALYFCASARGQAEAFFGQGTRLTVV.

This rearrangement joins TRBV2 to TRBJ1-1, with 8 nucleotides matching TRBD1. The CDR3 length is 12 residues. After removal of 5 bases from V and 12 bases from J, the junction contained 8 bases not matched to a gene. CDR1 and CDR2 (germline): SNHLY, FYNNEI. CDR3 sequence: CASSPRTGSSFF. Here the CDR3 DNA reads TGTGCCAGCAGTCCTCGGACAGGGAGTTCTTTCTTT.

This clone was observed a few times. V gene TRBV29-1 combines with J gene TRBJ1-2; D is undetermined. V was pared by 0 bases and J by 7 bases, with 15 bases between. CDR3 size: 14 residues. Germline CDR1 reads SQVTM; CDR2 reads ANQGSEA. This CDR3 reads CSVEDSVDYGGYTF. CDR3 bases: TGCAGCGTTGAAGACAGCGTGGACTATGGTGGCTACACCTTC.